The present entry profiles one T cell receptor beta chain with its context. Its antigen is undetermined. The sample originates from a study of cytomegalovirus exposure and HLA in healthy donors. Overall study: In an early release, HLA-typed donors contributed approximately 82 million unique TCR sequences.

The PCR was carried out with 60 Vbeta primers and 13 Jbeta primers. The repertoire was sequenced with immunoSEQ multiplex PCR; TCRdb's copy has only in-frame clones and lacks some. The table includes 200,000 to 250,000 clones, 78% detected once. Study results and caveats: Among TCR beta chains, those listed as cytomegalovirus-associated numbered over 150.

The origin of this receptor is a male donor in good health and CMV-seronegative. The sequencing sample was made of PBMCs.

The CDR3 reads CASSQGSGTQYF. The CDR3 DNA reads as TGTGCCAGTAGCCAGGGTTCGGGCACGCAGTATTTT. The rearrangement links TRBV19 to TRBJ2-3, with TRBD1 as a possible D gene (5 bases). The germline V and J ends were trimmed by 6 bases and 9 bases, with 13 bases remaining between them. CDR3 length equals 12 residues. Germline V gene data show CDR1 as LNHDA and CDR2 as SQIVND (reference sequence).